This T cell receptor (beta chain) derives from a study of OX40 agonist ivuxolimab in advanced cancers. Across the whole study: The patients received ivuxolimab by intravenous route every 2 weeks at 0.01 to 10 mg/kg. Dose-escalation patients had hepatocellular carcinoma, melanoma, renal cell or head and neck cancer.

Repertoires were generated with immunoSEQ multiplex PCR, while TCRdb's copy carries only in-frame clones and drops some. Among 55,000 to 80,000 clones listed, around nine tenths were seen once. V lost 5 bases to trimming and J lost 8 bases; unmatched junction nucleotides: 12. The CDR3 consists of 14 residues. Germline CDR1 SGHRS, CDR2 YFSETQ. This clone occurred a few times. V and J are TRBV5-1 and TRBJ1-1; 7 bases align to TRBD1. This material consisted of CD4+ or CD8+ T cells sorted from blood, taken in a trial of the OX40 agonist ivuxolimab. This receptor was obtained from an adult with an advanced solid tumor such as melanoma, head and neck, liver or kidney cancer. The CDR3 nucleotides read TGCGCCAGCAGGAAACAGGGGACCGCCGTCGAAGCTTTCTTT. It yields the protein CASRKQGTAVEAFF.